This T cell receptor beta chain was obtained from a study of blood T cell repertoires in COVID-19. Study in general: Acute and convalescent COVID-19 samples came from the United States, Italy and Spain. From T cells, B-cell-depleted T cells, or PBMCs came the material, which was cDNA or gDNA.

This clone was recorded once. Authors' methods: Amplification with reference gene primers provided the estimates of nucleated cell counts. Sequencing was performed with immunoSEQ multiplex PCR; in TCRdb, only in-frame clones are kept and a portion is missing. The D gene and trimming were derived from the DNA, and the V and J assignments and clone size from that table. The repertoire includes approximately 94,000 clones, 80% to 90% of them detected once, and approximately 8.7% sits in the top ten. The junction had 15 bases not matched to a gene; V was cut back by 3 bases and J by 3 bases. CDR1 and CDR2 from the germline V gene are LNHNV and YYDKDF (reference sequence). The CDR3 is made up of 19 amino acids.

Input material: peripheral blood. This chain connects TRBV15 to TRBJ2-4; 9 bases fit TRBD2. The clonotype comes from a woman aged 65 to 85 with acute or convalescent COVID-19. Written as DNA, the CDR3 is TGTGCCACCAGCAGGGAACGCGCGGGAGGGCCTGGGGGCAAAAACATTCAGTACTTC. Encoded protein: CATSRERAGGPGGKNIQYF.